A selection of T cell receptor beta chains follows, all from one sample in a study of shared clonotypes between healthy human individuals. The repertoire was sequenced with immunoSEQ multiplex PCR; TCRdb's copy has only in-frame clones and lacks some. The sample lists roughly 590,000 clones, 95% to 96% occurring once. Sequenced input: naive CD8+ T cells sorted from blood. The receptors shown here come from a woman aged 25 to 39 in good health. Each CDR3 is given with its conserved first and last residue. A D gene is named only where the DNA matches it firmly. Not every row has a clone size; where given, it reads once, few, many or a size class.

J gene,D gene,clone size,V gene,CDR3 protein,CDR3 DNA
TRBJ1-6,NA,NA,TRBV28,CACSRGYSPLHF,TGTGCCTGCTCAAGAGGGTATTCACCCCTCCACTTT
TRBJ2-4,NA,NA,TRBV28,CASSPGRIVVKNIQYF,TGTGCCAGCAGTCCAGGACGCATCGTGGTCAAAAACATTCAGTACTTC
TRBJ2-1,NA,NA,TRBV27,CASSLLDRGEQFF,TGTGCCAGCAGTCTACTGGATAGGGGTGAGCAGTTCTTC
TRBJ1-2,TRBD1,NA,TRBV5-1,CASKEGGGYGYTF,TGCGCCAGCAAGGAAGGGGGCGGCTATGGCTACACCTTC
TRBJ1-2,NA,NA,TRBV4-1,CASSQEQGVTYGYTF,TGCGCCAGCAGCCAAGAACAGGGTGTGACCTATGGCTACACCTTC
TRBJ2-5,TRBD2,NA,TRBV5-6,CASSFRTELAGGQETQYF,TGTGCCAGCAGCTTCAGGACAGAACTAGCGGGGGGACAAGAGACCCAGTACTTC
TRBJ1-2,NA,once,TRBV2,CASSDPDSRDGYTF,TGTGCCAGCAGTGATCCGGACAGTCGGGATGGCTACACCTTC
TRBJ2-7,TRBD1,NA,TRBV6-1,CASRRTGGFYEQYF,TGTGCCAGCAGGCGGACAGGGGGTTTCTACGAGCAGTACTTC
TRBJ1-4,NA,NA,TRBV13,CASTLRVWGLSNEKLFF,TGTGCCAGCACCCTGAGGGTGTGGGGGCTATCTAATGAAAAACTGTTTTTT
TRBJ2-7,TRBD1,NA,TRBV5-6,CASSRDRGWYEQYF,TGTGCCAGCAGTCGGGACAGGGGCTGGTACGAGCAGTACTTC
TRBJ2-7,NA,NA,TRBV5-4,CATSGVNEQYF,TGTGCCACCAGCGGAGTAAACGAGCAGTACTTC
TRBJ2-3,NA,NA,TRBV29-1,CSVARDEDTQYF,TGCAGCGTTGCCCGGGACGAAGATACGCAGTATTTT
TRBJ2-6,NA,few,TRBV7-2,CASTLGAAGANVLTF,TGTGCCAGCACTCTAGGAGCTGCTGGGGCCAACGTCCTGACTTTC
TRBJ2-7,NA,NA,TRBV9,CASSVVGSSYEQYF,TGTGCCAGCAGCGTAGTGGGCAGTTCCTACGAGCAGTACTTC
TRBJ2-7,NA,NA,TRBV7-8,CASSLWVIPSSYEQYF,TGTGCCAGCAGCTTATGGGTTATACCGTCCTCCTACGAGCAGTACTTC
TRBJ2-2,NA,NA,TRBV5-1,CASSIEGINTGELFF,TGCGCCAGCAGCATCGAGGGAATAAACACCGGGGAGCTGTTTTTT
TRBJ1-2,NA,NA,TRBV6-5,CASSYSRFGGWSGYTF,TGTGCCAGCAGTTACTCGAGGTTCGGCGGGTGGAGTGGCTACACCTTC
TRBJ2-5,NA,once,TRBV6-1,CASSEAPGRQETQYF,TGTGCCAGCAGTGAAGCACCGGGACGGCAAGAGACCCAGTACTTC
TRBJ2-5,TRBD1,NA,TRBV28,CASSLGTGGGQETQYF,TGTGCCAGCAGTTTAGGGACAGGGGGTGGGCAAGAGACCCAGTACTTC
TRBJ2-3,NA,once,TRBV27,CASSLGSGTSTDTQYF,TGTGCCAGCAGTCTCGGCTCCGGGACCAGCACAGATACGCAGTATTTT
TRBJ2-2,TRBD2,NA,TRBV28,CASSFGLAGVISGELFF,TGTGCCAGCAGTTTCGGGCTAGCGGGAGTTATCTCCGGGGAGCTGTTTTTT
TRBJ2-7,NA,NA,TRBV9,CASSVGLGGDEQYF,TGTGCCAGCAGCGTAGGGTTAGGGGGGGACGAGCAGTACTTC
TRBJ2-5,TRBD1,NA,TRBV19,CASKGTDDLGQETQYF,TGTGCCAGTAAGGGGACAGATGACCTGGGGCAAGAGACCCAGTACTTC
TRBJ1-1,TRBD1,NA,TRBV11-3,CASSALTGRWMNTEAFF,TGTGCCAGCAGCGCTCTGACAGGGAGGTGGATGAACACTGAAGCTTTCTTT
TRBJ1-2,TRBD1,NA,TRBV27,CASSPTGAYGYTF,TGTGCCAGCAGTCCCACAGGGGCCTATGGCTACACCTTC
TRBJ2-7,NA,NA,TRBV15,CATSRVGTNEQYF,TGTGCCACCAGCAGAGTGGGGACGAACGAGCAGTACTTC
TRBJ2-5,NA,NA,TRBV14,CASSQVGFETQYF,TGTGCCAGCAGCCAAGTCGGTTTCGAGACCCAGTACTTC
TRBJ2-3,TRBD2,NA,TRBV23-1,CASSQSTSGTADTQYF,TGCGCCAGCAGTCAATCGACTAGCGGGACTGCAGATACGCAGTATTTT
TRBJ1-5,NA,NA,TRBV13,CASSLGQDQPQHF,TGTGCCAGCAGCTTAGGACAGGATCAGCCCCAGCATTTT
TRBJ2-7,TRBD1,NA,TRBV4-2,CASSQGQGVYEQYF,TGTGCCAGCAGCCAAGGACAGGGGGTTTACGAGCAGTACTTC
TRBJ2-5,NA,NA,TRBV27,CASSLGTAGETQYF,TGTGCCAGCAGTTTAGGCACAGCGGGAGAGACCCAGTACTTC
TRBJ2-2,NA,NA,TRBV28,CASSLSGVATGELFF,TGTGCCAGCAGTTTATCGGGCGTGGCCACCGGGGAGCTGTTTTTT
TRBJ2-3,TRBD2,NA,TRBV5-1,CASSLELAGPTDTQYF,TGCGCCAGCAGCTTGGAACTAGCGGGACCCACAGATACGCAGTATTTT
TRBJ2-3,NA,NA,TRBV19,CASSIPSLGQTSDTQYF,TGTGCCAGTAGTATTCCCTCCCTCGGACAGACCTCAGATACGCAGTATTTT
TRBJ2-3,NA,NA,TRBV10-3,CAISDQPGGISTDTQYF,TGTGCCATCAGTGACCAGCCAGGAGGCATTAGCACAGATACGCAGTATTTT
TRBJ1-5,NA,NA,TRBV6-6,CASSSGQTYSNQPQHF,TGTGCCAGCAGTTCCGGACAGACCTATAGCAATCAGCCCCAGCATTTT
TRBJ1-4,NA,NA,TRBV6-1,CASSDREKLFF,TGTGCCAGCAGTGACAGGGAAAAACTGTTTTTT
TRBJ1-2,TRBD1,NA,TRBV7-8,CASSHKPGTGGFGYTF,TGTGCCAGCAGCCACAAACCCGGGACAGGGGGCTTTGGCTACACCTTC
TRBJ2-2,NA,NA,TRBV7-9,CASSLSGPNSGELFF,TGTGCCAGCAGCTTGTCAGGGCCGAACTCCGGGGAGCTGTTTTTT
TRBJ2-3,NA,NA,TRBV2,CASISGVWGTDTQYF,TGTGCCAGCATTTCGGGGGTTTGGGGCACAGATACGCAGTATTTT
TRBJ1-5,NA,NA,TRBV30,CAWSFTGFGQPQHF,TGTGCCTGGAGTTTTACAGGGTTCGGACAGCCCCAGCATTTT
TRBJ2-1,TRBD2,NA,TRBV7-8,CASSPPQGPGLAGDEQFF,TGTGCCAGCAGCCCCCCCCAGGGCCCGGGACTAGCGGGAGATGAGCAGTTCTTC
TRBJ2-5,NA,NA,TRBV15,CATSRQSGSYETQYF,TGTGCCACCAGCAGACAAAGCGGAAGTTATGAGACCCAGTACTTC
TRBJ2-7,TRBD1,NA,TRBV27,CASSLMDRGYEQYF,TGTGCCAGCAGTTTAATGGACAGGGGCTACGAGCAGTACTTC
TRBJ2-3,NA,NA,TRBV4-1,CASSDPRDTQYF,TGCGCCAGCAGCGACCCGAGAGATACGCAGTATTTT
TRBJ2-3,NA,NA,TRBV6-5,CASSMIGGGTDTQYF,TGTGCCAGCAGTATGATCGGAGGGGGCACAGATACGCAGTATTTT
TRBJ2-7,NA,NA,TRBV11-2,CASSLAGDYEQYF,TGTGCCAGCAGCTTAGCAGGTGACTACGAGCAGTACTTC
TRBJ2-7,NA,NA,TRBV10-2,CASEARRHEQYF,TGCGCCAGCGAGGCCCGAAGACACGAGCAGTACTTC
TRBJ1-2,NA,NA,TRBV5-1,CASSLGATGWFYGYTF,TGCGCCAGCAGCTTGGGGGCGACAGGCTGGTTCTATGGCTACACCTTC
TRBJ2-1,TRBD2,once,TRBV5-6,CASSTRTSLRGTEQFF,TGTGCCAGCAGCACCCGGACTAGTCTGAGGGGTACTGAGCAGTTCTTC
TRBJ2-1,NA,once,TRBV27,CATQVGSGYNEQFF,TGTGCCACCCAAGTGGGCTCGGGCTACAATGAGCAGTTCTTC
TRBJ2-7,TRBD1,NA,TRBV5-1,CASSPTTGWSYEQYF,TGCGCCAGCAGCCCTACGACAGGGTGGTCCTACGAGCAGTACTTC
TRBJ2-3,TRBD2,NA,TRBV7-9,CASSLAGAITDTQYF,TGTGCCAGCTCGCTAGCGGGAGCCATCACAGATACGCAGTATTTT
TRBJ1-5,NA,NA,TRBV4-1,CASSTRTNINQPQHF,TGCGCCAGCAGCACGCGGACCAATATCAATCAGCCCCAGCATTTT
TRBJ1-1,TRBD1,NA,TRBV28,CASSFRQGAPERF,TGTGCCAGCAGTTTTCGACAGGGGGCTCCTGAACGCTTT
TRBJ2-3,NA,NA,TRBV19,CASSGVERESLTDTQYF,TGTGCCAGTAGTGGGGTAGAAAGGGAGTCCCTCACAGATACGCAGTATTTT
TRBJ1-3,NA,NA,TRBV29-1,CSVVGGGFSGNTIYF,TGCAGCGTTGTGGGGGGCGGGTTCTCTGGAAACACCATATATTTT